This entry lists 23 T cell receptor beta chains sequenced from one sample in a study of shared clonotypes between healthy human individuals. The method was immunoSEQ multiplex PCR; TCRdb's version includes in-frame clones alone and lacks a portion of them. The sample holds 450,000 to 700,000 clones, roughly 95% seen once. Naive CD8 populations comprised CD45RO-negative cells positively selected for CCR7, excluding terminally differentiated effector memory CD45RA+ cells. Sequencing input: naive CD8+ T cells sorted from blood. The receptors were gathered from a woman aged 25 to 39 in good health.

The rearrangement uses TRBV13 and TRBJ2-5; 13 nucleotides align to TRBD2. Germline CDR1 PRHDT, CDR2 FYEKMQ (reference sequence). After removal of 4 bases from V and 3 bases from J, the junction contained 2 bases not matched to a gene. The CDR3 loop spans 15 amino acids. The CDR3 spells CASSWGLAGKETQYF. The CDR3 DNA sequence: TGTGCCAGCAGCTGGGGACTAGCGGGAAAAGAGACCCAGTACTTC.

This chain uses TRBV4-1 with TRBJ2-7; TRBD1 aligns across 9 bases. This CDR3 contains 18 residues. The J segment lost 4 bases and the V segment lost 1 base, leaving 14 bases of the junction unmatched. Germline loops: CDR1 MGHRA, CDR2 YSYEKL. The chain's CDR3 is CASSQASPTQGAAYEQYF. CDR3 in DNA: TGCGCCAGCAGCCAAGCCTCACCAACACAGGGGGCCGCTTACGAGCAGTACTTC.

This chain joins TRBV6-5 and TRBJ1-2; D gene ambiguous. V was pared by 2 bases and J by 4 bases, with 11 bases between. The CDR3 is 14 amino acids. Germline V gives CDR1 MNHEY, CDR2 SVGAGI. CDR3 coding DNA: TGTGCCAGCAGTTACGTTATGGGCGCCTATGGCTACACCTTC. Translated: CASSYVMGAYGYTF.

The V call is TRBV7-8, the J call TRBJ2-1; 9 bases agree with TRBD2. The CDR3 is 16 amino acids. The germline V gene encodes CDR1 SGHVS and CDR2 FQNEAQ. V shed 3 bases, J shed 3 bases, and the junction held 6 bases outside the gene matches. The CDR3 reads CASSLVAGEGYNEQFF. The CDR3 DNA sequence: TGTGCCAGCAGCTTGGTAGCGGGAGAAGGCTACAATGAGCAGTTCTTC.

The chain recombines TRBV28 with TRBJ1-1; D not resolved. Trimming shortened V by 3 bases and J by 5 bases, and 10 bases separated the two germline ends. This CDR3 is 13 amino acids long. Germline V gene data show CDR1 as MDHEN and CDR2 as SYDVKM. CDR3 loop: CASSFGDLTEAFF. CDR3 sequence (DNA): TGTGCCAGCAGTTTCGGTGACCTAACTGAAGCTTTCTTT.

The gene calls are TRBV28 and TRBJ2-1; no clear D. The CDR3 extends over 11 amino acids. Trimming removed 6 bases at V and 15 bases at J, with 15 bases between. Germline CDR1 reads MDHEN; CDR2 reads SYDVKM. CDR3: CASRTARKRFF. The CDR3, as DNA: TGTGCCAGCAGGACCGCTAGAAAGCGGTTCTTC.

This chain connects TRBV7-2 to TRBJ2-4, with 12 bases fitting TRBD1. The CDR3 extends over 20 amino acids. After removal of 4 bases from V and 0 bases from J, the junction contained 13 bases not matched to a gene. Germline loops: CDR1 SGHTA, CDR2 FQGNSA. CDR3 amino acids: CASSSARDRGRLGAKNIQYF. CDR3 nucleotides: TGTGCCAGCAGCTCAGCTCGGGACAGGGGGCGGTTGGGAGCCAAAAACATTCAGTACTTC. The full variable domain, in which reference TRBV7-2 and TRBJ2-4 provide the parts outside the CDR3, is GAGVSQSPSNKVTEKGKDVELRCDPISGHTALYWYRQSLGQGLEFLIYFQGNSAPDKSGLPSDRFSAERTGGSVSTLTIQRTQQEDSAVYLCASSSARDRGRLGAKNIQYFGAGTRLSVL.

This chain connects TRBV10-2 to TRBJ2-2; TRBD2 matches 11 bases. Germline CDR1 and CDR2: WSHSY and SAAADI. The V segment lost 6 bases and the J segment 6 bases; nucleotides outside the gene matches: 6. The CDR3 is 15 residues long. CDR3 protein: CASRAIAGGSGELFF. In nucleotides, the CDR3 is TGCGCCAGCAGAGCTATAGCGGGAGGGTCCGGGGAGCTGTTTTTT.

V and J are TRBV5-1 and TRBJ2-3, with D unresolved. Germline CDR1 is SGHRS and CDR2 is YFSETQ. The V end was cut by 4 bases, the J end by 2 bases, with 17 bases between. The CDR3 sequence is 16 residues long. The CDR3 coding sequence is TGCGCCAGCAGCCATTTTAGTAAGGAGTACACAGATACGCAGTATTTT. Protein: CASSHFSKEYTDTQYF. Using reference TRBV5-1 and TRBJ2-3 for the parts outside the CDR3, the full variable domain is KAGVTQTPRYLIKTRGQQVTLSCSPISGHRSVSWYQQTPGQGLQFLFEYFSETQRNKGNFPGRFSGRQFSNSRSEMNVSTLELGDSALYLCASSHFSKEYTDTQYFGPGTRLTVL.

J is TRBJ2-2 and V is TRBV5-1, with D perhaps matching TRBD1 (6 bases). Trimming took 3 bases from V and 7 from J, leaving 19 bases between them. Per germline, CDR1 SGHRS and CDR2 YFSETQ. The CDR3 is made up of 16 amino acids. The CDR3 DNA reads as TGCGCCAGCAGCTCCCCCCAGGGGCACGCGTTCGGGGAGCTGTTTTTT. It is translated as CASSSPQGHAFGELFF.

The V and J genes are TRBV7-9 and TRBJ1-2, with 9 bases aligning to TRBD1. Germline values: CDR1 SEHNR, CDR2 FQNEAQ (reference sequence). The length of the CDR3 is 15 residues. Trimming at V came to 1 base and at J to 3 bases, leaving 3 bases not matched to a gene. For the CDR3, the DNA is TGTGCCAGCAGCTTAGGACAGGGGGAGGACTATGGCTACACCTTC. Protein: CASSLGQGEDYGYTF.

V usage is TRBV5-1 and J usage is TRBJ2-7; possibly TRBD1 or TRBD2 for D (5 bases each). The CDR3 spans 14 residues. Germline V CDR1 and CDR2: SGHRS, YFSETQ. With 4 bases removed from V and 1 base from J, the gap between germline ends came to 12 bases. The CDR3 DNA sequence: TGCGCCAGCAGCCCCCGGGACGGATCCTACGAGCAGTACTTC. It encodes CASSPRDGSYEQYF.

The V gene is TRBV13, the J gene TRBJ2-5; TRBD2 aligns across 10 bases. The junction had 7 bases not matched to a gene; V was cut back by 2 bases and J by 4 bases. The germline CDR1 and CDR2 sequences are PRHDT and FYEKMQ (reference sequence). This CDR3 is built from 16 residues. The CDR3 loop is CASSLPLAGERETQYF. The CDR3 DNA sequence: TGTGCCAGCAGCTTACCGCTAGCGGGAGAGCGAGAGACCCAGTACTTC.

The chain recombines TRBV28 with TRBJ2-7, with TRBD1 matching 8 bases. CDR1 is MDHEN, CDR2 SYDVKM, per germline. This CDR3 comprises 14 residues. The V segment lost 6 bases and the J segment 4 bases; nucleotides outside the gene matches: 8. In DNA, the CDR3 is TGTGCCAGCAGCATCGGACAGGGAGGTTACGAGCAGTACTTC. Its translation is CASSIGQGGYEQYF.

The sample holds one count of this clone. The chain carries TRBV10-2 and TRBJ2-7; 10 nucleotides match TRBD2. The germline CDR1 and CDR2 sequences are WSHSY and SAAADI. The V gene end was trimmed by 3 bases and the J gene end by 2 bases; junction bases not matched to a gene: 4. This CDR3 is 15 amino acids long. CDR3 bases: TGCGCCAGCAGTGAAACTAGCGGGGTTACCTACGAGCAGTACTTC. Residues: CASSETSGVTYEQYF.

This clone was picked up one time. The gene calls are TRBV7-9 and TRBJ1-1; 8 bases match TRBD1. Germline CDR1 SEHNR, CDR2 FQNEAQ (reference sequence). V shed 0 bases, J shed 5 bases, and the junction held 8 bases outside the gene matches. CDR3 size: 16 residues. The CDR3 is CASSLAPGTGGTEAFF. CDR3 bases: TGTGCCAGCAGCTTAGCCCCCGGGACAGGCGGAACTGAAGCTTTCTTT.

This clone appeared once. This chain joins TRBV5-8 and TRBJ1-1; D may be TRBD1 (6 bases). CDR3 size: 16 residues. V lost 0 bases, J lost 2 bases, and 14 bases lay in between. The germline gives CDR1 SGHTS, CDR2 YDEGEE. The CDR3 DNA sequence: TGTGCCAGCAGCTTGGAGGGGGGCAGCTTCAACACTGAAGCTTTCTTT. Amino acids: CASSLEGGSFNTEAFF.

This chain links TRBV2 with TRBJ2-7; either TRBD1 or TRBD2 may supply D (5 bases each). V shed 8 bases and J shed 4 bases, with 21 bases lying between them. This CDR3 comprises 15 residues. Germline-derived CDR1 and CDR2 are SNHLY and FYNNEI. CDR3 sequence: CASRTWDPETYEQYF. DNA of the CDR3: TGTGCCAGCCGAACGTGGGACCCCGAGACGTACGAGCAGTACTTC.

The chain uses TRBV16 and TRBJ1-1; D remains ambiguous. Germline values: CDR1 KGHSY, CDR2 FQNENV. The CDR3 length is 15 residues. V lost 3 bases, J lost 5 bases, and 16 bases lay in between. The CDR3 loop is CASSHLSGFNTEAFF. For the CDR3, the DNA is TGTGCCAGCAGCCATTTAAGCGGGTTTAATACTGAAGCTTTCTTT. The complete variable domain, with remaining parts taken from reference TRBV16 and TRBJ1-1, reads GEEVAQTPKHLVRGEGQKAKLYCAPIKGHSYVFWYQQVLKNEFKFLISFQNENVFDETGMPKERFSAKCLPNSPCSLEIQATKLEDSAVYFCASSHLSGFNTEAFFGQGTRLTVV.

The V call is TRBV19, the J call TRBJ2-1, with TRBD1 matching 7 bases. With 6 bases clipped from V and 3 bases from J, the junction kept 11 bases outside the gene matches. The length of the CDR3 is 16 residues. Germline V gene sequence: CDR1 LNHDA, CDR2 SQIVND (reference sequence). CDR3 residues: CASRNRGPVNYNEQFF. The DNA for the CDR3 is TGTGCCAGTAGAAACAGGGGACCCGTCAACTACAATGAGCAGTTCTTC. The entire variable domain, with the rest obtained from reference TRBV19 and TRBJ2-1, is as follows: DGGITQSPKYLFRKEGQNVTLSCEQNLNHDAMYWYRQDPGQGLRLIYYSQIVNDFQKGDIAEGYSVSREKKESFPLTVTSAQKNPTAFYLCASRNRGPVNYNEQFFGPGTRLTVL.

The chain employs TRBV4-1 and TRBJ1-3; D gene uncertain. This CDR3 contains 14 residues. Germline CDR1 MGHRA, CDR2 YSYEKL. Trimming took 3 bases from V and 4 from J, leaving 10 bases between them. In DNA, the CDR3 is TGCGCCAGCAGCCACCCCCCTAGAGGAAACACCATATATTTT. This translates into CASSHPPRGNTIYF.

The chain employs TRBV6-4 and TRBJ2-7; the D gene is possibly TRBD2 (6 bases). Between the trimmed V and J ends, which lost 3 bases and 0 bases, there was a span of 15 bases. Germline CDR1 MRHNA, CDR2 SNTAGT. The length of the CDR3 is 16 residues. The CDR3 is CASSDAGGSSSYEQYF. For the CDR3, the DNA is TGTGCCAGCAGTGATGCCGGGGGATCGAGCTCCTACGAGCAGTACTTC.

The V gene is TRBV16, the J gene TRBJ1-3; TRBD1 matches 8 bases. Looked up from germline, CDR1 is KGHSY and CDR2 is FQNENV. This CDR3 spans 18 amino acids. V trimming: 4 bases; J trimming: 0 bases; junction bases outside the gene matches: 11. In DNA, the CDR3 is TGTGCCAGCAGCCTTTCAGGACAGGGAGGTCTCTCTGGAAACACCATATATTTT. Translation gives CASSLSGQGGLSGNTIYF.